This T cell receptor beta chain emerged from a study of blood T cell repertoires in COVID-19 (dated by TCRdb to about 2020). Regarding the complete study: The collaborator samples originated in the United States, Italy and Spain and spanned the acute and convalescent phases of COVID-19. The prospective study material was composed of cDNA or gDNA derived from T cells, B-cell-depleted T cells, or PBMCs. Deeply sampled blood TCRbeta repertoires from subjects exposed to, actively infected with, or recovered from COVID-19 were included in the dataset. The repertoires were released in a freely available public database meant as a resource for research on the immune response to SARS-CoV-2. The samples were drawn from the first 160 participants of the ongoing ImmuneRACE study and from 950 to 1,500 subjects provided by 6 global collaborators. Sample metadata almost always included a de-identified subject ID, COVID-19 status, age in years and sex. Where available, HLA class I and class II types were taken from metadata supplied by the sample provider and were not determined by assay-based typing. Broader findings and caveats from the paper: Clinical and demographic metadata were provided uncurated, with the amount varying by source and participant.

Concerning this clone: It lacks a known antigen. No base-level quality is on record; no much larger clone is a single base apart.

The immunoSEQ Assay, a bias-controlled multiplex PCR, was used to amplify TCRbeta CDR3 regions from genomic DNA. In the paper's pipeline: The number of nucleated cells in each sample was estimated from the amplification of reference gene primers within the assay. Sequence reads were collapsed and filtered to measure the absolute abundance of every unique TCRbeta CDR3 rearrangement. For each sample, productive Simpson clonality was calculated by taking the square root of Simpson's diversity index across productive rearrangements. Entries here come from immuneACCESS through TCRdb and include only in-frame sequences with V and J called. Some clones fail to appear in such tables; in the studies checked, an unresolved V gene covers under half of the shortfall, and the cause of the remainder is unknown. V and J calls and clone size come straight from that table; D and trimming were deduced from the DNA. Counted in this sample were 150,000 to 200,000 clones; around four fifths of them appeared once. Clones ranked in the top ten supply roughly 5% of the sample.

The collaborating institutions used their own protocols to collect whole blood in K2EDTA tubes. For TCRbeta analysis, collaborator samples were shipped as frozen whole blood, as isolated PBMCs, or as DNA extracted from either sample type. The specimen was peripheral blood. The receptor comes from a woman in her twenties or thirties with acute or convalescent COVID-19.

The nucleotide sequence reads as follows: TGTGCCAGTAGTATTCGATCGTTTGGGACAGGGTCGATTGAAGCTTTCTTT. This gives the protein CASSIRSFGTGSIEAFF. The rearrangement combines TRBV19 with TRBJ1-1; 9 bases in between match TRBD1. At the junction V is shortened by 3 bases and J by 7 bases; bases outside the gene matches: 15. The CDR3 has 17 amino acids, counting the end cysteine and phenylalanine. CDR3 DNA is the only sequence kept; it has 51 bases, read in frame from the first base. The germline V gene (reference sequence) yields LNHDA for CDR1 and SQIVND for CDR2.